The 19 T cell receptor beta chains below were found in one sample sequenced in a study of blood T cell repertoires in COVID-19. Produced via immunoSEQ multiplex PCR; TCRdb's table is partial and in-frame only. The data hold about 120,000 clones, with over 80% observed a single time. The source material was peripheral blood. These receptor sequences come from an older man with acute or convalescent COVID-19.

The chain is built from TRBV6-5 and TRBJ1-3; D might be TRBD1 (6 bases). The CDR3 extends over 16 amino acids. Trimming removed 0 bases at V and 3 bases at J, with 12 bases between. Germline values: CDR1 MNHEY, CDR2 SVGAGI. CDR3 DNA: TGTGCCAGCAGTTACTCGGGGGGGACACGTGGAAACACCATATATTTT. It yields the protein CASSYSGGTRGNTIYF.

The chain couples TRBV7-2 to TRBJ2-3, with 11 bases lining up with TRBD2. The J segment lost 13 bases and the V segment lost 5 bases, leaving 5 bases of the junction unmatched. CDR3 length: 12 residues. Germline lookup yields CDR1 SGHTA and CDR2 FQGNSA. The CDR3 here is CASSRSGGGKYF. CDR3 coding DNA: TGTGCCAGCAGCCGTAGCGGGGGGGGCAAGTATTTT.

This chain uses TRBV7-2 with TRBJ2-5; no clear D. The CDR3 consists of 16 residues. V lost 5 bases to trimming and J lost 1 base, with 17 bases between them. Germline CDR1 is SGHTA and CDR2 is FQGNSA. The CDR3 coding sequence is TGTGCCAGCAGCGCAGGCTTCAGAGCTATCCAAGAGACCCAGTACTTC. Translating gives CASSAGFRAIQETQYF.

The chain couples TRBV5-1 to TRBJ2-3; 9 bases match TRBD2. CDR1 is SGHRS, CDR2 YFSETQ, per germline. Trimming took 1 base from V and 12 from J; bases not matched to a gene: 15. The CDR3 runs 16 residues. CDR3 coding DNA: TGCGCCAGCAGCTTGAGCGCTAGCGGGACCTCCGGGCCTCAGTATTTT. It is translated as CASSLSASGTSGPQYF.

This clone was detected once. The V call is TRBV18, the J call TRBJ1-2, with 8 bases that match TRBD1. Germline values: CDR1 KGHSH, CDR2 LQKENI. Trimming at V came to 3 bases and at J to 8 bases, leaving 11 bases not matched to a gene. There are 15 residues in the CDR3. CDR3 region: CASSPSQQGERGYTF. CDR3 DNA: TGTGCCAGCTCACCCTCACAACAGGGGGAGAGGGGCTACACCTTC.

The chain uses TRBV5-6 and TRBJ1-1, with D perhaps TRBD1 (5 bases). CDR3 length equals 12 residues. V was trimmed by 2 bases and J by 7 bases, leaving 9 bases between them. From germline, CDR1 is SGHDT and CDR2 YYEEEE. CDR3 residues: CASSFGGVEAFF. The CDR3 region has the DNA TGTGCCAGCAGCTTTGGGGGGGTTGAAGCTTTCTTT.

The chain employs TRBV11-3 and TRBJ1-1; D is undetermined. Germline V lookup: CDR1 SGHNT, CDR2 YENEEA. Trimming stripped 5 bases from V and 3 bases from J, with 10 bases between. CDR3 length: 13 amino acids. CDR3 DNA sequence: TGTGCCAGCAGCCCTTCGAGGGACACTGAAGCTTTCTTT. Translation gives CASSPSRDTEAFF. Together with reference TRBV11-3 and TRBJ1-1, the CDR3 gives the full variable domain: EAGVVQSPRYKIIEKKQPVAFWCNPISGHNTLYWYLQNLGQGPELLIRYENEEAVDDSQLPKDRFSAERLKGVDSTLKIQPAELGDSAVYLCASSPSRDTEAFFGQGTRLTVV.

This chain joins TRBV5-8 and TRBJ1-1, with 8 bases fitting TRBD1. CDR3 length: 13 residues. CDR1 is SGHTS and CDR2 is YDEGEE in the germline V gene. Trimming cost V 3 bases and J 7 bases; bases outside gene matches: 5. CDR3 sequence: CASSWDRRYEAFF. The CDR3 DNA reads TGTGCCAGCAGCTGGGACAGGAGATATGAAGCTTTCTTT.

The chain couples TRBV5-4 to TRBJ1-6, with 9 bases that match TRBD1. From germline, CDR1 is SGHNT and CDR2 YYREEE (reference sequence). This CDR3 spans 16 amino acids. V dropped 0 bases and J dropped 7; count of bases not matched to a gene: 5. CDR3 nucleotide sequence: TGTGCCAGCAGCTTGGGGAGGGGGACAGGGAATTCACCCCTCCACTTT. Protein sequence: CASSLGRGTGNSPLHF.

The J gene is TRBJ1-1, the V gene TRBV3-1 (or the pseudogene TRBV3-2), with D unclear. CDR1 and CDR2 (germline): LGHDT, YNNKEL (reference sequence). The germline V and J ends were trimmed by 2 bases and 1 base, with 8 bases remaining between them. The CDR3 loop spans 14 amino acids. Here the CDR3 DNA reads TGTGCCAGCAGCCAAAACACGCCGAACACTGAAGCTTTCTTT. It encodes CASSQNTPNTEAFF.

This clone was detected once. The chain couples TRBV2 to TRBJ1-2; 8 bases align to TRBD1. Germline CDR1 is SNHLY and CDR2 is FYNNEI. This CDR3 has 13 amino acids. V was pared by 6 bases and J by 3 bases, with 3 bases of the junction left unmatched. The DNA for the CDR3 is TGTGCCAGCAGGGCAGGGGGCGACTATGGCTACACCTTC. It specifies CASRAGGDYGYTF.

The chain couples TRBV15 to TRBJ2-7; weak D call: TRBD2 (6 bases). Looked up from germline, CDR1 is LNHNV and CDR2 is YYDKDF (reference sequence). V shed 1 base and J shed 1 base, with 17 bases lying between them. This CDR3 region has 17 residues. The CDR3 DNA follows: TGTGCCACCAGCAGAGGGAGGGTCAGTGGGTCGTCCTACGAGCAGTACTTC. This sequence encodes CATSRGRVSGSSYEQYF.

This CDR3 is CASRLLGTVNTEAFF. Here the CDR3 DNA reads TGTGCCAGCAGATTGCTTGGGACTGTAAACACTGAAGCTTTCTTT. The chain combines TRBV6-5 with TRBJ1-1, with D possibly being TRBD1 (5 bases). With 6 bases removed from V and 2 bases from J, the gap between germline ends came to 16 bases. CDR1 MNHEY and CDR2 SVGAGI come from the germline V gene. CDR3 length: 15 residues.

This chain uses TRBV7-9 with TRBJ2-1; TRBD2 might be the D (5 bases). CDR1 and CDR2 (germline): SEHNR, FQNEAQ (reference sequence). The CDR3 has 13 amino acids. Trimming took 4 bases from V and 1 from J, leaving 5 bases between them. Here the CDR3 DNA reads TGTGCCAGCAGCTCGGGATCCTACAATGAGCAGTTCTTC. Its protein product is CASSSGSYNEQFF.

The rearrangement links TRBV7-3 to TRBJ1-6; D remains unclear. CDR3 length: 14 amino acids. The V gene lost 2 bases and the J gene lost 8 bases, with 10 bases spanning the gap. Per the germline V gene, CDR1 is SGHTA and CDR2 is FQGTGA. The CDR3 region has the DNA TGTGCCAGCAGCTTACGCAGGTCGGATTCACCCCTCCACTTT. Its protein product is CASSLRRSDSPLHF.

The chain carries TRBV5-4 and TRBJ2-3; 7 nucleotides match TRBD2. The CDR3 has 16 amino acids. Germline CDR1 SGHNT, CDR2 YYREEE (reference sequence). V trimming: 4 bases; J trimming: 6 bases; junction bases outside the gene matches: 14. The CDR3 here is CASSAGTTNKIDTQYF. CDR3 coding DNA: TGTGCCAGCAGCGCAGGGACTACAAATAAAATCGATACGCAGTATTTT.

The chain combines TRBV6-5 with TRBJ2-5; D possibly corresponds to TRBD2 (6 bases). The CDR3 has 12 residues. Per the germline V gene, CDR1 is MNHEY and CDR2 is SVGAGI. Trimming took off 7 bases at V and 5 bases at J, with 11 bases between the two ends. CDR3 residues: CASMWGRETQYF. CDR3 nucleotide sequence: TGTGCCAGCATGTGGGGGAGGGAGACCCAGTACTTC.

The chain recombines TRBV6-5 with TRBJ1-5; 7 bases agree with TRBD1. The V gene end was trimmed by 6 bases and the J gene end by 0 bases; junction bases not matched to a gene: 5. CDR3 length: 15 residues. CDR1 is MNHEY and CDR2 is SVGAGI in the germline V gene. The CDR3 loop is CASRRGQYSNQPQHF. Here the CDR3 DNA reads TGTGCCAGCAGACGGGGACAGTATAGCAATCAGCCCCAGCATTTT.

This sequence joins TRBV18 and TRBJ1-2; D is undetermined. Germline CDR1 and CDR2: KGHSH and LQKENI. CDR3 size: 13 residues. V lost 3 bases, J lost 4 bases, and 9 bases lay in between. For the CDR3, the DNA is TGTGCCAGCTCACCTAACAGTCTCTATGGCTACACCTTC. Translated, it gives CASSPNSLYGYTF.